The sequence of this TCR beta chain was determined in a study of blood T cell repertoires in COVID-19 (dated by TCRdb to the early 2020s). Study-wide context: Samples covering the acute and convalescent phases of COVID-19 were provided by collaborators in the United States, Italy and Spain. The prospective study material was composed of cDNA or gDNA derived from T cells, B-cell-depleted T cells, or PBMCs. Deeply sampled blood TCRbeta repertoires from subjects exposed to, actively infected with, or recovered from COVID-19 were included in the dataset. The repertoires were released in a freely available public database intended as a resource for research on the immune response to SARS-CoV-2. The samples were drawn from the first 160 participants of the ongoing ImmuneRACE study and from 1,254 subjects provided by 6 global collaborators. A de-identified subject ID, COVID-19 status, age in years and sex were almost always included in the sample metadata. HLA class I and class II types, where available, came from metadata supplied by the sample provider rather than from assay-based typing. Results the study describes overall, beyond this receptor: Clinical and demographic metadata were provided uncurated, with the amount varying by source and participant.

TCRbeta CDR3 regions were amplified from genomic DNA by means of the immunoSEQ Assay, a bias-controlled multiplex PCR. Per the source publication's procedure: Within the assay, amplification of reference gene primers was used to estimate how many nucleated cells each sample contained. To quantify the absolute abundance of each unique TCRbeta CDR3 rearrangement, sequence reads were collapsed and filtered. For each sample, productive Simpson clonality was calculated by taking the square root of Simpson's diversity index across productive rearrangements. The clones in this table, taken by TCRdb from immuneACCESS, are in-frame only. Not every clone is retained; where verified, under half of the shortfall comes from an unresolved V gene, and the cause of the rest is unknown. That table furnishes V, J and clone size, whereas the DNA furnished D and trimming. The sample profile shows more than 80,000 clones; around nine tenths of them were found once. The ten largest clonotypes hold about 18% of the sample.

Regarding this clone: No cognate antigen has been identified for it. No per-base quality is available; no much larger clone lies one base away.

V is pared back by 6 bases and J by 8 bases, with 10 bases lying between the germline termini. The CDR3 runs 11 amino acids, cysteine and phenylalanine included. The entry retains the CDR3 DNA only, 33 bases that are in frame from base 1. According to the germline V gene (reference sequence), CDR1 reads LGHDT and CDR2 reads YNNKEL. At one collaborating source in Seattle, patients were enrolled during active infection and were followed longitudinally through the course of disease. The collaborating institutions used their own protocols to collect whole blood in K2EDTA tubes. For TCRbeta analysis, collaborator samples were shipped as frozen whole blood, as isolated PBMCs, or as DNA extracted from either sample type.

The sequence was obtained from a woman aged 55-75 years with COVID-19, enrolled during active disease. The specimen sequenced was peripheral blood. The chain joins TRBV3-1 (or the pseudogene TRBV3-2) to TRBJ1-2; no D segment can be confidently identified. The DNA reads TGTGCCAGCAGTCGAGGGTGGGGCTACACCTTC. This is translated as CASSRGWGYTF.